Listed below are T cell receptor beta chains from one sample, sequenced in a study of control samples from healthy donors and cancer patients. Using immunoSEQ multiplex PCR, the repertoire was profiled, and TCRdb retains in-frame clones only, with some absent. The sample includes about 120,000 clones, 93% of them seen just once. The sequenced sample was blood. The receptors were gathered from a man younger than 40 in good health. Both conserved end residues are part of each CDR3. The D gene is left open where the match is weak. Part of the rows lack a size; the others show once, few, many or a class for expanded clones.

V gene: TRBV10-3; J gene: TRBJ1-2; D gene: NA; clone size: NA; CDR3 protein: CAISGGADYGYTF; CDR3 DNA: TGTGCCATCAGTGGGGGGGCAGACTATGGCTACACCTTC
V gene: TRBV4-2; J gene: TRBJ1-1; D gene: NA; clone size: NA; CDR3 protein: CASSQARWRINTEAFF; CDR3 DNA: TGTGCCAGCAGCCAAGCCCGGTGGAGAATAAACACTGAAGCTTTCTTT
V gene: TRBV6-6; J gene: TRBJ1-5; D gene: NA; clone size: NA; CDR3 protein: CASSLRWEPQHF; CDR3 DNA: TGTGCCAGCAGTCTAAGGTGGGAGCCCCAGCATTTT
V gene: TRBV19; J gene: TRBJ2-2; D gene: NA; clone size: NA; CDR3 protein: CASRRRTAIDTGELFF; CDR3 DNA: TGTGCCAGTAGGCGACGGACGGCCATCGACACCGGGGAGCTGTTTTTT
V gene: TRBV19; J gene: TRBJ1-5; D gene: NA; clone size: NA; CDR3 protein: CASSIGAQGQPQHF; CDR3 DNA: TGTGCCAGTAGTATAGGAGCACAGGGTCAGCCCCAGCATTTT
V gene: TRBV2; J gene: TRBJ1-3; D gene: NA; clone size: NA; CDR3 protein: CASYLSRSGNTIYF; CDR3 DNA: TGTGCCAGCTACCTTAGCCGCTCTGGAAACACCATATATTTT
V gene: TRBV5-1; J gene: TRBJ1-2; D gene: TRBD1; clone size: NA; CDR3 protein: CASSLGRREGGGYGYTF; CDR3 DNA: TGCGCCAGCAGCTTGGGGCGTCGGGAAGGGGGCGGTTATGGCTACACCTTC
V gene: TRBV18; J gene: TRBJ1-2; D gene: NA; clone size: NA; CDR3 protein: CASSPLLGTFYGYTF; CDR3 DNA: TGTGCCAGCTCGCCACTCCTCGGGACGTTCTATGGCTACACCTTC
V gene: TRBV18; J gene: TRBJ1-1; D gene: NA; clone size: NA; CDR3 protein: CASSPARDRNTEAFF; CDR3 DNA: TGTGCCAGCTCACCGGCCCGAGACAGGAACACTGAAGCTTTCTTT
V gene: TRBV1; J gene: TRBJ2-3; D gene: NA; clone size: NA; CDR3 protein: CTSSQERGAADTQYF; CDR3 DNA: TGCACCAGCAGCCAAGAGAGGGGGGCGGCAGATACGCAGTATTTT
V gene: TRBV27; J gene: TRBJ1-1; D gene: NA; clone size: NA; CDR3 protein: CASSLGGSTEAFF; CDR3 DNA: TGTGCCAGCAGTTTAGGGGGCTCCACTGAAGCTTTCTTT
V gene: TRBV6-5; J gene: TRBJ1-6; D gene: NA; clone size: NA; CDR3 protein: CASRATGRSPLHF; CDR3 DNA: TGTGCCAGCAGAGCCACGGGGCGGTCACCCCTCCACTTT
V gene: TRBV5-7; J gene: TRBJ2-7; D gene: NA; clone size: NA; CDR3 protein: CASSFSCGRPPEYEQYF; CDR3 DNA: TGTGCCAGCAGCTTTTCTTGCGGCCGACCACCGGAGTACGAGCAGTACTTC
V gene: TRBV7-2; J gene: TRBJ1-1; D gene: NA; clone size: NA; CDR3 protein: CASSLGFTGLGAFF; CDR3 DNA: TGTGCCAGCAGCTTAGGGTTTACAGGGTTAGGGGCTTTCTTT
V gene: TRBV2; J gene: TRBJ2-3; D gene: NA; clone size: NA; CDR3 protein: CASTAGLGNTQYF; CDR3 DNA: TGTGCCAGCACCGCTGGCTTGGGGAATACGCAGTATTTT
V gene: TRBV6-2/TRBV6-3; J gene: TRBJ1-1; D gene: NA; clone size: once; CDR3 protein: CASSSKGWVGVTTEAFF; CDR3 DNA: TGTGCCAGCAGCTCCAAGGGTTGGGTGGGTGTCACCACTGAAGCTTTCTTT
V gene: TRBV9; J gene: TRBJ2-4; D gene: NA; clone size: NA; CDR3 protein: CASSVGHQIAKNIQYF; CDR3 DNA: TGTGCCAGCAGCGTCGGGCACCAAATAGCCAAAAACATTCAGTACTTC
V gene: TRBV27; J gene: TRBJ1-5; D gene: NA; clone size: NA; CDR3 protein: CASRSGQNSNQPQHF; CDR3 DNA: TGTGCCAGCAGATCCGGACAGAATAGCAATCAGCCCCAGCATTTT
V gene: TRBV19; J gene: TRBJ2-2; D gene: TRBD1; clone size: NA; CDR3 protein: CASSLDRTTGELFF; CDR3 DNA: TGTGCCAGTAGTCTGGACAGGACGACCGGGGAGCTGTTTTTT
V gene: TRBV28; J gene: TRBJ2-3; D gene: NA; clone size: NA; CDR3 protein: CASRTQTDSTDTQYF; CDR3 DNA: TGTGCCAGCAGGACCCAGACAGATAGCACAGATACGCAGTATTTT
V gene: TRBV7-8; J gene: TRBJ2-4; D gene: NA; clone size: NA; CDR3 protein: CASSLQGGAGYGIQYF; CDR3 DNA: TGTGCCAGCAGCCTCCAGGGGGGGGCCGGTTATGGCATTCAGTACTTC
V gene: TRBV28; J gene: TRBJ1-4; D gene: NA; clone size: NA; CDR3 protein: CASSTGSNEKLFF; CDR3 DNA: TGTGCCAGCAGTACGGGCTCTAATGAAAAACTGTTTTTT
V gene: TRBV6-5; J gene: TRBJ1-2; D gene: TRBD1; clone size: NA; CDR3 protein: CASRGDRGHGYTF; CDR3 DNA: TGTGCCAGCAGGGGGGACAGGGGACATGGCTACACCTTC
V gene: TRBV15; J gene: TRBJ2-3; D gene: TRBD2; clone size: NA; CDR3 protein: CATRAASGEGGTQYF; CDR3 DNA: TGTGCCACCAGAGCCGCTAGCGGGGAGGGGGGTACGCAGTATTTT
V gene: TRBV5-3; J gene: TRBJ1-6; D gene: NA; clone size: NA; CDR3 protein: CARSRKQGPYNSPLHF; CDR3 DNA: TGTGCCAGAAGCCGAAAACAGGGCCCCTATAATTCACCCCTCCACTTT
V gene: TRBV6-5; J gene: TRBJ1-1; D gene: NA; clone size: few; CDR3 protein: CASSYEGDTEAFF; CDR3 DNA: TGTGCCAGCAGTTACGAAGGGGACACTGAAGCTTTCTTT
V gene: TRBV19; J gene: TRBJ2-1; D gene: NA; clone size: NA; CDR3 protein: CASSGRYNEQFF; CDR3 DNA: TGTGCCAGTAGTGGACGATACAATGAGCAGTTCTTC
V gene: TRBV6-5; J gene: TRBJ2-2; D gene: NA; clone size: NA; CDR3 protein: CASMYDGELFF; CDR3 DNA: TGTGCCAGCATGTATGACGGGGAGCTGTTTTTT
V gene: TRBV19; J gene: TRBJ2-5; D gene: NA; clone size: NA; CDR3 protein: CASSISMVSETQYF; CDR3 DNA: TGTGCCAGTAGTATATCAATGGTCTCAGAGACCCAGTACTTC
V gene: TRBV14; J gene: TRBJ2-2; D gene: TRBD2; clone size: NA; CDR3 protein: CASSRRLAGSTGELFF; CDR3 DNA: TGTGCCAGCAGCCGGAGACTAGCGGGGTCCACCGGGGAGCTGTTTTTT
V gene: TRBV7-9; J gene: TRBJ2-7; D gene: NA; clone size: NA; CDR3 protein: CASSFPGRSYEQYF; CDR3 DNA: TGTGCCAGCAGCTTCCCAGGGAGGAGCTACGAGCAGTACTTC
V gene: TRBV19; J gene: TRBJ2-7; D gene: NA; clone size: NA; CDR3 protein: CASSIAGDHYEQYF; CDR3 DNA: TGTGCCAGTAGTATAGCGGGGGATCACTACGAGCAGTACTTC
V gene: TRBV7-9; J gene: TRBJ2-6; D gene: TRBD1; clone size: NA; CDR3 protein: CASSSPDRFSGANVLTF; CDR3 DNA: TGTGCCAGCAGCTCTCCGGACAGGTTCTCTGGGGCCAACGTCCTGACTTTC
V gene: TRBV19; J gene: TRBJ2-6; D gene: NA; clone size: NA; CDR3 protein: CASSIQDSGANVLTF; CDR3 DNA: TGTGCCAGTAGTATACAGGACTCTGGGGCCAACGTCCTGACTTTC
V gene: TRBV5-1; J gene: TRBJ1-2; D gene: NA; clone size: once; CDR3 protein: CASSLNVGGYTF; CDR3 DNA: TGCGCCAGCAGCTTGAACGTGGGAGGCTACACCTTC
V gene: TRBV5-6; J gene: TRBJ1-4; D gene: NA; clone size: NA; CDR3 protein: CASSLARGVVNEKLFF; CDR3 DNA: TGTGCCAGCAGCTTGGCCCGGGGGGTGGTAAATGAAAAACTGTTTTTT